This paragraph reports one T cell receptor beta chain. The antigen is unknown. This entry is derived from a study of PD-1 blockade in mismatch repair-deficient tumors. On the study more broadly: Patients had approximately 13 mismatch repair-deficient cancer types, all previously treated and progressing.

This CDR3 region has 13 residues. Germline CDR1 and CDR2: SNHLY and FYNNEI. The J segment lost 5 bases and the V segment lost 6 bases, leaving 6 bases of the junction unmatched. Every patient had mismatch repair deficiency by PCR or immunohistochemistry. TCR sequencing covered a few patients who responded to pembrolizumab. Data came from immunoSEQ multiplex PCR; TCRdb stores just in-frame clones and leaves some out. The repertoire holds about 9,400 clones, with about 85% as singletons. Points from the study as a whole: Rapid post-treatment expansion, then contraction, generally preceding radiologic response, marked tumor-resident clones.

This clonotype originated in an adult with mismatch repair-deficient cancer. Sequenced material: PBMCs, taken about 46 weeks after starting pembrolizumab. The V and J genes are TRBV2 and TRBJ2-5; 7 bases line up with TRBD2. CDR3 in DNA: TGTGCCAGCAGCGGACTAGTCAGGGAGACCCAGTACTTC. Its translation: CASSGLVRETQYF.